The sequence of this T cell receptor beta chain was determined in a study of regulatory T cells in long-lasting Graves disease. Time point reported: newly diagnosed GD, antithyroid drugs for less than 3 months. PBMC RNA served as the TCR library source. CDR3 regions were amplified by Arm-PCR using iRepertoire HTBI primers to build TCR beta libraries. MiXCR, applied by TCRdb to the multiplex PCR reads, yields one record per CDR3 protein. The sample holds 350,000 to 450,000 distinct CDR3 sequences, about 15% seen once. There are many counts of this clonotype. Its antigen remains unidentified. The V end lost 6 bases, the J end lost 7 bases, and 6 bases lay between the germline ends. CDR3 length equals 11 residues. Germline V gene data show CDR1 as PRHDT and CDR2 as FYEKMQ (reference sequence). Study-level points and caveats: Relative to new patients (under 1,000), persistent patients exhibited greater sharing of public clonotypes (approximately 2,500).

Another study also made use of these data, one on T cells in Graves' hyperthyroidism and ophthalmopathy. This second report adds: Subjects aged 18 to 65 presented with newly diagnosed hyperthyroidism of less than 2 months' duration.

The sequencing here drew on peripheral blood mononuclear cells (PBMCs), taken at new diagnosis, from a patient treated with antithyroid drugs. The origin of this receptor is a woman between 40 and 50 years old with Graves disease. The V call is TRBV13, the J call TRBJ2-2; no firm D call. CDR3 coding DNA: TGTGCCAGCAGACTAAGCGGGGAGCTGTTTTTT. Its translation: CASRLSGELFF.